These 10 T cell receptor beta chains were all obtained from the same sample, sequenced in a study of CD8 T cells in ankylosing spondylitis. TCRdb re-derived calls from the 5' RACE reads in MiXCR, one entry per CDR3 protein. Altogether tens of thousands of distinct CDR3 sequences are present, approximately 30% being singletons, with the ten largest covering 50% to 60%. The material sequenced was blood, either unsorted or a sorted T cell fraction (not recorded which). The receptors here all came from a male donor with ankylosing spondylitis or in good health (not recorded which).

A few counts support this clonotype. The chain combines TRBV7-9 with TRBJ1-4; D ambiguous. V was shortened by 4 bases and J by 3 bases, with 12 bases between the two germline ends. The CDR3 is 15 residues long. CDR1 is SEHNR and CDR2 is FQNEAQ in the germline V gene (reference sequence). CDR3 in amino acids: CASSSSRGANEKLFF. The CDR3 nucleotides read TGTGCCAGCAGCTCCTCCCGGGGAGCTAATGAAAAACTGTTTTTT.

This clonotype was seen a few times. The rearrangement links TRBV5-1 to TRBJ1-1, with TRBD1 identical over 8 bases. CDR3 size: 17 residues. The germline CDR1 and CDR2 sequences are SGHRS and YFSETQ. J gave up 1 base and V 3 bases, and 11 bases lay outside the gene matches. CDR3: CASSSFSLGTGNTEAFF. Written as DNA, the CDR3 is TGCGCCAGCAGCTCCTTCTCCCTCGGGACAGGGAACACTGAAGCTTTCTTT.

The chain employs TRBV5-1 and TRBJ2-3; 7 bases are shared with TRBD2. This CDR3 has 15 residues. Trimming removed 1 base from V and 4 bases from J; junction bases left unmatched: 6. Germline CDR1 SGHRS, CDR2 YFSETQ. The CDR3 reads CASSLFGGGADTQYF. The CDR3 DNA reads as TGCGCCAGCAGCTTGTTTGGGGGAGGGGCAGATACGCAGTATTTT.

This clonotype was seen a single time. This chain joins TRBV25-1 and TRBJ1-3, with TRBD1 as a possible D gene (5 bases). The CDR3 has 13 residues. Germline V lookup: CDR1 MGHDK, CDR2 SYGVNS. Trimming removed 6 bases at V and 4 bases at J, with 10 bases between. CDR3 in DNA: TGTGCCAGCAGGGGAACAGGAGGAAACACCATATATTTT. It specifies CASRGTGGNTIYF.

The CDR3 here is CASSLSGQYEQYF. CDR3 in DNA: TGTGCCAGCAGTTTATCGGGGCAGTACGAGCAGTACTTC. J is TRBJ2-7 and V is TRBV27, with a tentative D call TRBD1 (5 bases). There are 13 residues in the CDR3. Per the germline V gene, CDR1 is MNHEY and CDR2 is SMNVEV (reference sequence). Trimming took off 0 bases at V and 4 bases at J, with 7 bases between the two ends.

In nucleotides, the CDR3 is TGTGCCAGCAGCTGGACTAGCTTATCCTACGAGCAGTACGTC. It specifies CASSWTSLSYEQYV. V is TRBV5-6 and J is TRBJ2-7, with 8 positions matching TRBD2. This CDR3 is built from 14 residues. V shed 3 bases, J shed 1 base, and the junction held 3 bases outside the gene matches. Germline V gene lookup returns CDR1 SGHDT and CDR2 YYEEEE.

This chain links TRBV5-1 with TRBJ1-1, with D unclear. The V and J ends lost 4 bases and 1 base respectively, with 14 bases between them. CDR1 and CDR2 from the germline V gene are SGHRS and YFSETQ. The CDR3 consists of 15 residues. The CDR3 here is CASSLTNAGNTEAFF. CDR3 nucleotides: TGCGCCAGCAGCCTCACCAATGCGGGGAACACTGAAGCTTTCTTT.

CDR3 loop: CSAKGLVGEQFF. CDR3 DNA: TGCAGTGCTAAGGGACTAGTGGGTGAGCAGTTCTTC. The gene calls are TRBV20-1 and TRBJ2-1; TRBD2 matches at 8 bases. The CDR3 is made up of 12 amino acids. The germline V gene encodes CDR1 DFQATT and CDR2 SNEGSKA (reference sequence). Trimming at V came to 4 bases and at J to 9 bases, leaving 5 bases not matched to a gene.

The gene calls are TRBV14 and TRBJ2-3, with 8 nucleotides matching TRBD1. Losses at the gene ends were 0 bases for V and 3 bases for J; bases not matched to a gene: 20. Germline CDR1 is SGHDN and CDR2 is FVKESK. The CDR3 contains 21 residues. CDR3 amino acids: CASSQDRTGSPVDPGTDTQYF. The CDR3 DNA sequence: TGTGCCAGCAGCCAAGATCGGACAGGGTCACCGGTAGATCCGGGTACAGATACGCAGTATTTT.

This clonotype was observed a few times. This chain uses TRBV5-1 with TRBJ1-1; 9 nucleotides agree with TRBD1. V lost 3 bases, J lost 6 bases, and 9 bases stayed unmatched. The CDR3 is 15 residues long. Germline V gene sequence: CDR1 SGHRS, CDR2 YFSETQ. The CDR3 DNA sequence: TGCGCCAGCAGCTCCACCGGGACAGGGTACGCTGAAGCTTTCTTT. Its protein product is CASSSTGTGYAEAFF.